This TCR beta chain originates from a study of T-cell reconstitution after alpha-beta-depleted transplantation in children. This sample's TCRbeta library carried unique molecular identifier barcodes. TCRdb re-derived calls from the PCR reads in MiXCR, one entry per CDR3 protein. The table lists about 540,000 distinct CDR3 sequences, about 16% of them singletons, with approximately 3% in the top ten. This receptor was obtained from a human donor who donated a stem cell graft to a child with acute lymphoblastic leukemia. Sample: PBMCs from the stem cell graft donor, taken from the stem cell graft.

The CDR3 protein is CASSFSSFGQSSTDTQYF. CDR3 sequence (DNA): TGTGCCAGCAGCTTCTCCTCGTTTGGACAGTCCAGCACAGATACGCAGTATTTT. The rearrangement uses TRBV5-8 and TRBJ2-3; perhaps TRBD1 as D (6 bases). Germline-derived CDR1 and CDR2 are SGHTS and YDEGEE. This CDR3 spans 18 amino acids. Trimming stripped 2 bases from V and 0 bases from J, with 19 bases between.